The clone carrying this T cell receptor beta chain was observed a single time. Antigen: not known. This record belongs to a study of cytomegalovirus exposure and HLA in healthy donors. 60 Vbeta and 13 Jbeta primers were used in PCR. The table came from immunoSEQ multiplex PCR; TCRdb's copy has only in-frame clones and leaves some out. The data hold about 190,000 clones, with roughly 80% observed a single time. Study-wide results and caveats: In an earlier analysis, in 620 or so donors, most V segments appeared productive either ~90% or ~30% of the time. What TCR beta sequences reportedly achieved was accurate prediction of HLA-A and HLA-B alleles in most subjects.

The ends were cut back, 3 bases at V and 4 bases at J, with 9 bases in the middle. CDR1 and CDR2 (germline): MRHNA, SNTAGT. This CDR3 has 13 residues. The clonotype comes from a man aged 35 to 55 in good health and CMV-seropositive. The material sequenced was PBMCs. V is TRBV6-4 and J is TRBJ1-1, with TRBD1 as a possible D gene (6 bases). Here the CDR3 DNA reads TGTGCCAGCAGTGAAATCAGGGGCACTGAAGCTTTCTTT. This encodes CASSEIRGTEAFF.